These 23 T cell receptor beta chains were all obtained from the same sample, sequenced in a study of control samples from healthy donors and cancer patients. Only in-frame clones appear in the TCRdb table, and some are missing; sequencing was by immunoSEQ multiplex PCR. The data hold about 180,000 clones, with around nine tenths observed a single time. Source material: blood. These receptors were collected from a man younger than 45 in good health.

The chain combines TRBV6-6 with TRBJ1-1; D not resolved. The CDR3 has 18 amino acids. CDR1 and CDR2 from the germline V gene are MNHNY and SVGAGI (reference sequence). With 5 bases removed from V and 1 base from J, the gap between germline ends came to 23 bases. The CDR3 loop reads CASSPSSFRVGRNTEAFF. CDR3 nucleotide sequence: TGTGCCAGCAGTCCCTCTTCCTTCCGGGTCGGTAGGAACACTGAAGCTTTCTTT.

With respect to this clone: The same CDR3 is also encoded by other DNA sequences in this sample. J is TRBJ1-5 and V is TRBV4-2; the D gene is possibly TRBD1 (6 bases). Trimming shortened V by 0 bases and J by 1 base, and 7 bases separated the two germline ends. The CDR3 runs 15 residues. Germline CDR1 reads LGHNA; CDR2 reads YNFKEQ. Here the CDR3 reads CASSQEDSSNQPQHF. As DNA, the CDR3 is TGTGCCAGCAGCCAAGAGGACAGCAGCAATCAGCCCCAGCATTTT.

The chain has TRBV18 and TRBJ2-7; 8 nucleotides line up with TRBD1. Germline V gene data show CDR1 as KGHSH and CDR2 as LQKENI. Germline trimming cut 3 bases from V and 6 bases from J; bases unmatched to any gene: 10. CDR3 size: 15 residues. CDR3 nucleotide sequence: TGTGCCAGCTCACCGGGACAGGCGGAATCGGGCGAGCAGTACTTC. Translated: CASSPGQAESGEQYF.

This clone is a singleton in its sample. J is TRBJ2-7 and V is TRBV4-3, with TRBD2 as a possible D gene (6 bases). Trimming pared 0 bases from V and 2 bases from J, leaving 14 bases between. Germline V gene data show CDR1 as LGHNA and CDR2 as YSLEER. The CDR3 spans 16 residues. The chain's CDR3 is CASSQEWREGAYEQYF. The CDR3 DNA follows: TGCGCCAGCAGCCAAGAGTGGAGGGAAGGAGCCTACGAGCAGTACTTC.

This clone was observed a handful of times. This chain connects TRBV4-1 to TRBJ1-2; D unclear. V was trimmed by 2 bases and J by 1 base, leaving 8 bases between them. The CDR3 is made up of 14 amino acids. The germline CDR1 and CDR2 sequences are MGHRA and YSYEKL. CDR3 protein: CASSQIGVNYGYTF. The CDR3 region has the DNA TGCGCCAGCAGCCAAATCGGTGTTAACTATGGCTACACCTTC.

The rearrangement uses TRBV4-2 and TRBJ1-3; no definite D call. The V gene lost 0 bases and the J gene lost 0 bases, with 9 bases spanning the gap. CDR3 length: 16 amino acids. Germline V gene sequence: CDR1 LGHNA, CDR2 YNFKEQ. The CDR3 reads CASSQDQLGSGNTIYF. CDR3 nucleotide sequence: TGTGCCAGCAGCCAAGATCAGTTAGGCTCTGGAAACACCATATATTTT.

The CDR3 DNA reads TGTGCCAGCAGTTCCAGCGGGAGTAGGAATGAGCAGTTCTTC. Translated: CASSSSGSRNEQFF. V and J are TRBV28 and TRBJ2-1; 8 bases align to TRBD2. This CDR3 is 14 amino acids long. Trimming cost V 4 bases and J 7 bases; bases outside gene matches: 6. Germline V gives CDR1 MDHEN, CDR2 SYDVKM.

V is TRBV10-3 and J is TRBJ1-2; D ambiguous. V lost 5 bases to trimming and J lost 8 bases, with 15 bases between them. The CDR3 totals 13 residues. Germline assignment: CDR1 ENHRY and CDR2 SYGVKD. The CDR3 region has the DNA TGTGCCATCAGTCCCTCGGCTAAGGTGGGCTACACCTTC. Its protein product is CAISPSAKVGYTF.

The CDR3: CAWSVRRNTEAFF. The CDR3 DNA sequence: TGTGCCTGGAGTGTACGCAGGAACACTGAAGCTTTCTTT. V and J are TRBV30 and TRBJ1-1; no definite D call. Germline CDR1 and CDR2: GTSNPN and SVGIG (reference sequence). The length of the CDR3 is 13 residues. The ends were cut back, 0 bases at V and 1 base at J, with 6 bases in the middle.

V is TRBV2 and J is TRBJ1-6; the match to TRBD1 covers 7 bases. CDR1 and CDR2 from the germline V gene are SNHLY and FYNNEI. V lost 6 bases to trimming and J lost 0 bases; unmatched junction nucleotides: 8. The CDR3 is made up of 17 amino acids. The CDR3 reads CASSPDWDSSYNSPLHF. In DNA form, the CDR3 reads TGTGCCAGCAGCCCCGACTGGGACAGCTCCTATAATTCACCCCTCCACTTT.

V and J are TRBV6-1 and TRBJ2-6, with TRBD1 as a possible D gene (6 bases). Germline CDR1 is MNHNS and CDR2 is SASEGT. Trimming stripped 4 bases from V and 4 bases from J, with 14 bases between. The CDR3 sequence is 16 residues long. CDR3 protein: CASSVTGNSGANVLTF. The CDR3 nucleotides read TGTGCCAGCAGTGTTACAGGGAACTCCGGGGCCAACGTCCTGACTTTC.

The J gene is TRBJ2-3, the V gene TRBV19; 8 bases are a match to TRBD2. The germline V gene encodes CDR1 LNHDA and CDR2 SQIVND (reference sequence). This CDR3 has 15 residues. J lost 4 bases, V lost 3 bases, and 6 bases had no gene match. CDR3 amino acids: CASSITSGGADTQYF. The CDR3 DNA sequence: TGTGCCAGTAGTATTACGAGCGGGGGAGCAGATACGCAGTATTTT.

This chain links TRBV7-8 with TRBJ2-1; TRBD2 agrees at 8 bases. The CDR3 sequence is 17 residues long. In germline, CDR1 is SGHVS, CDR2 FQNEAQ. V lost 0 bases to trimming and J lost 4 bases; unmatched junction nucleotides: 8. The CDR3 bases are TGTGCCAGCAGCTTAGCGGCGGGACTAGACTATTACAATGAGCAGTTCTTC. It encodes CASSLAAGLDYYNEQFF.

The rearrangement uses TRBV2 and TRBJ2-2; a possible D gene is TRBD2 (6 bases). CDR3 size: 13 residues. Trimming cost V 8 bases and J 5 bases, with 12 bases left between them. Germline assignment: CDR1 SNHLY and CDR2 FYNNEI. CDR3 protein: CASGTPMTGELFF. The CDR3 coding sequence is TGTGCCAGCGGGACTCCCATGACCGGGGAGCTGTTTTTT.

This chain connects TRBV6-4 to TRBJ2-7; D is unclear. Trimming took off 9 bases at V and 2 bases at J, with 11 bases between the two ends. The CDR3 loop spans 12 amino acids. The V gene's germline CDR1 is MRHNA and CDR2 SNTAGT. CDR3 sequence: CARLSSTYEQYF. In DNA, the CDR3 is TGTGCCAGACTCTCATCCACCTACGAGCAGTACTTC.

This chain joins TRBV2 and TRBJ2-1; TRBD2 agrees at 7 bases. CDR1 and CDR2 (germline): SNHLY, FYNNEI. The CDR3 totals 13 residues. V lost 3 bases to trimming and J lost 9 bases; unmatched junction nucleotides: 5. CDR3 residues: CASSDRTGGEQFF. The CDR3 nucleotides are TGTGCCAGCAGTGACCGGACGGGGGGTGAGCAGTTCTTC.

This clone was counted a single time. V is TRBV7-9 and J is TRBJ2-7, with D tentatively TRBD1 (7 bases). The V and J ends lost 3 bases and 6 bases respectively, with 21 bases between them. The CDR3 is made up of 16 amino acids. Germline assignment: CDR1 SEHNR and CDR2 FQNEAQ (reference sequence). CDR3 region: CASSFGLMEGAPEQYF. CDR3 bases: TGTGCCAGCAGCTTTGGATTAATGGAGGGGGCCCCCGAGCAGTACTTC.

The table lists this clone with a count of one. The rearrangement uses TRBV28 and TRBJ2-3; D remains ambiguous. Trimming removed 6 bases from V and 3 bases from J, with 7 bases in between. Germline CDR1 is MDHEN and CDR2 is SYDVKM. This CDR3 is built from 12 residues. The CDR3 spells CASSPITDTQYF. The CDR3 nucleotides are TGTGCCAGCAGCCCGATAACAGATACGCAGTATTTT.

The V gene is TRBV5-4, the J gene TRBJ2-5; 10 bases align to TRBD2. Germline CDR1 SGHNT, CDR2 YYREEE (reference sequence). J was trimmed by 4 bases and V by 4 bases; bases with no gene match: 7. CDR3 length equals 15 residues. The CDR3 nucleotides are TGTGCCAGCAGCCTGGCGCCTAGCGGGAGAGAGACCCAGTACTTC. This gives the protein CASSLAPSGRETQYF.

This chain connects TRBV28 to TRBJ1-6, with 7 nucleotides matching TRBD1. Trimming took 6 bases from V and 10 from J; bases not matched to a gene: 12. CDR3 size: 15 residues. Germline values: CDR1 MDHEN, CDR2 SYDVKM. The CDR3 coding sequence is TGTGCCAGCAGCTTTGCATACAGGGGTGGATCACCCCTCCACTTT. It codes for CASSFAYRGGSPLHF.

This clone occurred once. This rearrangement joins TRBV6-1 to TRBJ1-3; no clear D gene. Germline V gene data show CDR1 as MNHNS and CDR2 as SASEGT. CDR3 size: 15 residues. The V end lost 0 bases, the J end lost 1 base, and 7 bases lay between the germline ends. DNA for the CDR3: TGTGCCAGCAGTGAAGCACCAACTTCTGGAAACACCATATATTTT. This translates into CASSEAPTSGNTIYF.

V and J are TRBV9 and TRBJ2-7; the D gene could be TRBD1 or TRBD2 (5 bases each). This CDR3 is built from 15 residues. Germline values: CDR1 SGDLS, CDR2 YYNGEE. The V and J ends lost 2 bases and 3 bases respectively, with 15 bases between them. Written as DNA, the CDR3 is TGTGCCAGCAGCGTTGGGGGAGAGGCCTTCTACGAGCAGTACTTC. Translation: CASSVGGEAFYEQYF.

In nucleotides, the CDR3 is TGTGCCAGCAGTGAAGGGGGAACCTACGAGCAGTACTTC. This gives the protein CASSEGGTYEQYF. The chain links TRBV2 to TRBJ2-7; D gene unclear. Germline CDR1 and CDR2: SNHLY and FYNNEI. This CDR3 has 13 amino acids. Deletions cut 1 base from V and 2 bases from J, with 6 bases between.